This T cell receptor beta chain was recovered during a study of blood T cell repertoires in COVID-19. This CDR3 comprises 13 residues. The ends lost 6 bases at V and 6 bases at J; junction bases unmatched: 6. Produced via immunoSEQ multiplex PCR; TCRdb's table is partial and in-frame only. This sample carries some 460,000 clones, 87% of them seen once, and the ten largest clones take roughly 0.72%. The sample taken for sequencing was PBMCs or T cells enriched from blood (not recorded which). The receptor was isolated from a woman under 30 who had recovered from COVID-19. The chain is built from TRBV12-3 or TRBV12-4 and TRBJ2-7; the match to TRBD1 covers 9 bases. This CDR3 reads CASSRQGVGEQYF. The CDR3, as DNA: TGTGCCAGCAGCCGACAGGGGGTCGGCGAGCAGTACTTC.